This T cell receptor beta chain derives from a study of OX40 agonist ivuxolimab in advanced cancers. Overall study: Prior anti-PD-1, anti-PD-L1 or anti-CTLA-4 therapy was allowed; 30% to 40% had some.

Overall study results and limits: Also present in some nonresponders was a low level of normalized T-cell clonal expansion.

The table came from immunoSEQ multiplex PCR; TCRdb's copy has only in-frame clones and leaves some out. The data hold tens of thousands of clones, with around 80% observed a single time. This clone was seen just once. As yet, its antigen is unknown. CDR1 is SGHVS and CDR2 is FNYEAQ in the germline V gene. The CDR3 is made up of 17 amino acids. The germline V and J ends were trimmed by 5 bases and 3 bases, with 21 bases remaining between them. No patient had autoimmune disease or received systemic immunosuppression. Researchers took blood at baseline, on cycle 4 day 1, and on cycle 7 day 1. The source was CD4+ or CD8+ T cells sorted from blood, collected in a trial of the OX40 agonist ivuxolimab. The V gene is TRBV7-6, the J gene TRBJ2-3; no reliable D call. The TCR was taken from an adult with an advanced solid tumor such as melanoma, head and neck, liver or kidney cancer. CDR3 in amino acids: CASSLRFPPLPTDTQYF. Here the CDR3 DNA reads TGTGCCAGCAGCCTCCGGTTCCCCCCTCTCCCAACAGATACGCAGTATTTT.